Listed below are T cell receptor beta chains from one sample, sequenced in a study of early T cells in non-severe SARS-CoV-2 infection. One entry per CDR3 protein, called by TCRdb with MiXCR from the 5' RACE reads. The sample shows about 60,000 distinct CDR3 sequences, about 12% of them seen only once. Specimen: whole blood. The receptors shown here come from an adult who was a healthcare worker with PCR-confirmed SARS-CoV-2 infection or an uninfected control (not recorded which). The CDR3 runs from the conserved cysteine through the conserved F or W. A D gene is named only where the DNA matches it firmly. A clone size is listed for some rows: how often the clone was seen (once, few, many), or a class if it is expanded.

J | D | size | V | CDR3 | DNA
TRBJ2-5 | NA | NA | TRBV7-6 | CASSSQVTRKETQYF | TGTGCCAGCAGCTCGCAGGTCACCCGCAAGGAGACCCAGTACTTC
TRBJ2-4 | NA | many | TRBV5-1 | CASSYSGAQEKNIQYF | TGCGCCAGCAGCTATAGTGGGGCACAAGAAAAAAACATTCAGTACTTC
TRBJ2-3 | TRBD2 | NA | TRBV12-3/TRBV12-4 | CASSFGLAGGQDTQYF | TGTGCCAGCAGTTTCGGGCTAGCGGGGGGGCAAGATACGCAGTATTTT
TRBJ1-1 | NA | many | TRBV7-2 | CASSLAGGLNTEAFF | TGTGCCAGCAGCTTAGCAGGGGGGTTGAACACTGAAGCTTTCTTT
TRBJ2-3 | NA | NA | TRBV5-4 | CASSLKQPNTDTQYF | TGTGCCAGCAGCCTGAAACAGCCTAACACAGATACGCAGTATTTT
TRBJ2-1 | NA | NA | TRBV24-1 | CATSETGEQFF | TGTGCCACCAGTGAAACAGGAGAGCAGTTCTTC
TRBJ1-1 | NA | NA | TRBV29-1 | CSVGINTEAFF | TGCAGCGTAGGGATAAACACTGAAGCTTTCTTT
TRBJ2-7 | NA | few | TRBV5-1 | CASSLKWQYEQYF | TGCGCCAGCAGCTTGAAGTGGCAATACGAGCAGTACTTC
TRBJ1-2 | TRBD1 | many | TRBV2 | CASSSGQAYGYTF | TGTGCCAGCAGCTCGGGACAGGCGTATGGCTACACCTTC
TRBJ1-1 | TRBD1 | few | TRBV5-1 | CASRGQGMNTEAFF | TGCGCCAGCAGGGGACAGGGAATGAACACTGAAGCTTTCTTT
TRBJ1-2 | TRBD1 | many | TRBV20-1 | CSATIPGQGFYGYTF | TGCAGTGCTACTATTCCTGGACAGGGCTTCTATGGCTACACCTTC
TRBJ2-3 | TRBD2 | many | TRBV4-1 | CASSPGTSGGDTQYF | TGCGCCAGCAGCCCCGGGACCAGCGGGGGAGATACGCAGTATTTT
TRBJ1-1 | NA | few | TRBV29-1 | CSVGNSQGRDTEAFF | TGCAGCGTCGGCAATTCACAGGGACGGGACACTGAAGCTTTCTTT
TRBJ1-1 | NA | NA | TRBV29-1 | CSARRMDTEAFF | TGCAGCGCCAGGCGTATGGACACTGAAGCTTTCTTT
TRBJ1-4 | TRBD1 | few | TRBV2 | CASSVLYRGLFF | TGTGCCAGCAGTGTTCTCTACAGGGGACTGTTTTTT
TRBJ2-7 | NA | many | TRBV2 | CASSRRAYEQYF | TGTGCCAGCAGTAGGCGGGCCTACGAGCAGTACTTC
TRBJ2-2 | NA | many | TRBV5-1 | CASRSLELGGPMNTGELFF | TGCGCCAGCAGGAGCTTGGAGTTGGGGGGCCCCATGAACACCGGGGAGCTGTTTTTT
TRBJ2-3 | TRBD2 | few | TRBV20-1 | CSARDLVSGGLTDTQYF | TGCAGTGCTAGAGATCTAGTTAGCGGGGGGCTCACAGATACGCAGTATTTT
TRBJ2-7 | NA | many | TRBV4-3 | CASSQDFGEAYEQYF | TGCGCCAGCAGCCAAGATTTCGGCGAAGCCTACGAGCAGTACTTC
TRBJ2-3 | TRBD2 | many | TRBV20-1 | CSANPRGGARTDTQYF | TGCAGTGCTAACCCTCGGGGGGGGGCCCGTACAGATACGCAGTATTTT